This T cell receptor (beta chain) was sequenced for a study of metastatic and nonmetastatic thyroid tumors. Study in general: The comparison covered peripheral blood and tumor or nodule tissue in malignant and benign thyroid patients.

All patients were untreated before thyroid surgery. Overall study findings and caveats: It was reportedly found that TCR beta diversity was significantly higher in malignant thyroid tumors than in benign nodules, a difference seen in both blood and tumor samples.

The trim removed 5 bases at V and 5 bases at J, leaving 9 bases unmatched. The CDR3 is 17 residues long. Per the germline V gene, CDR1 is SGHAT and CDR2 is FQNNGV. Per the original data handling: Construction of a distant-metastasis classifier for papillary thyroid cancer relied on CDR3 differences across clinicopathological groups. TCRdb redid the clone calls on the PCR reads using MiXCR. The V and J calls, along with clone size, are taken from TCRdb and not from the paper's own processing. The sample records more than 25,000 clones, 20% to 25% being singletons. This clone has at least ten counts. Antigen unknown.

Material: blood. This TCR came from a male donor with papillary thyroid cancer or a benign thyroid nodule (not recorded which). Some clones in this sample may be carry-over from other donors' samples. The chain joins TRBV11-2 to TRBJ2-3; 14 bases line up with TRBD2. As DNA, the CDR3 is TGTGCCAGCAGCCGTCTGGGACTAGCGGGGGTTGGAGATACGCAGTATTTT. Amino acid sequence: CASSRLGLAGVGDTQYF.